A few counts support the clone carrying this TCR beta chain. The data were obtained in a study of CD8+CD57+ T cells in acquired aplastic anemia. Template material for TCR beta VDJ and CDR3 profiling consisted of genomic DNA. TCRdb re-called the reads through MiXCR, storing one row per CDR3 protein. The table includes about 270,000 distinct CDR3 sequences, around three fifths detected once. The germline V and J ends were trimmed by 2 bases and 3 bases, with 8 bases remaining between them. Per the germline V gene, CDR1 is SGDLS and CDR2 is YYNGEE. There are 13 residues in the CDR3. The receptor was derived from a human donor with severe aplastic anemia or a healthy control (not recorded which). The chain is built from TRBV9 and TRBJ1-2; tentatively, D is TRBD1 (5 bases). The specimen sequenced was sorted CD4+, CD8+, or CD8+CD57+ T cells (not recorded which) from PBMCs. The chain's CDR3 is CASSVRDDYGYTF. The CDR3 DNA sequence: TGTGCCAGCAGCGTCCGGGACGACTATGGCTACACCTTC. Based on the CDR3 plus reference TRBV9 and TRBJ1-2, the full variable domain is DSGVTQTPKHLITATGQRVTLRCSPRSGDLSVYWYQQSLDQGLQFLIQYYNGEERAKGNILERFSAQQFPDLHSELNLSSLELGDSALYFCASSVRDDYGYTFGSGTRLTVV.